Below are 21 T cell receptor beta chains sequenced from a single sample in a study of T cell responses to AZD1222 COVID-19 vaccine. The protocol was immunoSEQ multiplex PCR, while the TCRdb copy is restricted to in-frame clones and leaves out a portion. The sample includes about 73,000 clones, roughly nine tenths of them seen just once. The starting material was peripheral blood, obtained 28 days after the second AZD1222 dose. The receptor set was obtained from an adult who received the AZD1222 COVID-19 vaccine.

This rearrangement joins TRBV9 to TRBJ2-7; D may be TRBD2 (6 bases). From germline, CDR1 is SGDLS and CDR2 YYNGEE. Trimming removed 6 bases at V and 4 bases at J, with 29 bases between. The CDR3 contains 18 residues. The CDR3, as DNA: TGTGCCAGCAACCGTAGATCTTTCTGGCGGGGTACGGGGTACGAGCAGTACTTC. Protein: CASNRRSFWRGTGYEQYF.

V usage is TRBV4-3 and J usage is TRBJ1-4; weak D call: TRBD1 (5 bases). Germline CDR1 and CDR2: LGHNA and YSLEER. CDR3 length: 15 residues. Trimming took 5 bases from V and 6 from J, leaving 16 bases between them. As DNA, the CDR3 is TGCGCCAGCAGCGTGTCGGGCAGGGAGGATGAAAAACTGTTTTTT. Translated, it gives CASSVSGREDEKLFF.

The chain combines TRBV6-5 with TRBJ1-6; 7 bases map to TRBD1. After removal of 6 bases from V and 5 bases from J, the junction contained 7 bases not matched to a gene. This CDR3 has 15 amino acids. Germline CDR1 reads MNHEY; CDR2 reads SVGAGI. The CDR3 reads CASRNWDRDNSPLHF. The CDR3 DNA follows: TGTGCCAGCAGGAACTGGGACAGAGATAATTCACCCCTCCACTTT.

The chain carries TRBV4-1 and TRBJ2-1; 8 bases match TRBD2. The ends lost 4 bases at V and 3 bases at J; junction bases unmatched: 11. CDR3 length: 17 amino acids. The germline V gene encodes CDR1 MGHRA and CDR2 YSYEKL. CDR3 protein: CASSLSPQREFYNEQFF. In nucleotides, the CDR3 is TGCGCCAGCAGCCTATCCCCCCAGCGGGAGTTCTACAATGAGCAGTTCTTC.

This clone was seen once. V gene TRBV5-1 combines with J gene TRBJ2-5; perhaps D is TRBD1 or TRBD2 (6 bases each). The CDR3 is 13 residues long. V was pared by 0 bases and J by 7 bases, with 10 bases between. Germline CDR1 reads SGHRS; CDR2 reads YFSETQ. CDR3 residues: CASSLVQGGTQYF. CDR3 sequence (DNA): TGCGCCAGCAGCTTGGTACAGGGAGGGACCCAGTACTTC.

V usage is TRBV9 and J usage is TRBJ1-1; 10 nucleotides align to TRBD1. V was pared by 0 bases and J by 5 bases, with 4 bases of the junction left unmatched. The CDR3 sequence is 15 residues long. Germline V gene sequence: CDR1 SGDLS, CDR2 YYNGEE. CDR3 region: CASSVGDRGWTEAFF. The DNA of the CDR3 is TGTGCCAGCAGCGTAGGGGACAGGGGTTGGACTGAAGCTTTCTTT.

V and J are TRBV27 and TRBJ1-1, with TRBD1 matching 10 bases. The CDR3 covers 12 residues. Germline V CDR1 and CDR2: MNHEY, SMNVEV (reference sequence). With V trimmed by 9 bases and J by 9 bases, 7 bases remained unmatched. This CDR3 is CASGTGVIQAFF. The CDR3 DNA is TGTGCCAGTGGGACAGGGGTTATCCAAGCTTTCTTT.

The chain couples TRBV7-9 to TRBJ1-2; 11 nucleotides match TRBD1. Germline CDR1 and CDR2: SEHNR and FQNEAQ (reference sequence). This CDR3 region has 16 residues. V shed 5 bases and J 3 bases; nucleotides not matched to a gene: 8. The DNA of the CDR3 is TGTGCCAGCAGCCCCGGACAGGGGGCGTCTGACTATGGCTACACCTTC. This translates into CASSPGQGASDYGYTF.

The gene calls are TRBV7-3 and TRBJ2-1, with unresolved D. Germline values: CDR1 SGHTA, CDR2 FQGTGA. V lost 1 base, J lost 6 bases, and 4 bases lay in between. CDR3 size: 12 residues. CDR3 residues: CASSLNRNEQFF. The DNA for the CDR3 is TGTGCCAGCAGCTTAAACCGCAATGAGCAGTTCTTC.

The chain joins TRBV9 to TRBJ1-6; 7 bases fit TRBD1. The length of the CDR3 is 13 residues. The germline CDR1 and CDR2 sequences are SGDLS and YYNGEE. The junction had 4 bases not matched to a gene; V was cut back by 3 bases and J by 10 bases. The CDR3 nucleotides are TGTGCCAGCAGCGCAGGGGGGGAATCACCCCTCCACTTT. Protein product: CASSAGGESPLHF.

CDR3 nucleotide sequence: TGTGCCAGCAGTTTTTCGGGAGGGAGTGAAAAACTGTTTTTT. Its translation is CASSFSGGSEKLFF. The V call is TRBV28, the J call TRBJ1-4, with unresolved D. The CDR3 totals 14 residues. The germline gives CDR1 MDHEN, CDR2 SYDVKM. V was shortened by 3 bases and J by 7 bases, with 12 bases between the two germline ends.

This chain joins TRBV27 and TRBJ2-3; 9 bases are a match to TRBD2. The germline V gene has CDR1 MNHEY and CDR2 SMNVEV (reference sequence). V lost 3 bases to trimming and J lost 5 bases; unmatched junction nucleotides: 12. The CDR3 loop spans 17 amino acids. This CDR3 is CASSLEGRGGRIDTQYF. CDR3 sequence (DNA): TGTGCCAGCAGTTTGGAGGGGCGGGGGGGTAGGATAGATACGCAGTATTTT.

V gene TRBV5-1 combines with J gene TRBJ2-3; TRBD2 matches at 13 bases. The CDR3 is 15 amino acids. Germline V CDR1 and CDR2: SGHRS, YFSETQ. Trimming took 4 bases from V and 6 from J; bases not matched to a gene: 5. The CDR3 nucleotides are TGCGCCAGCAGCACGGGACTAGCGGGAACTGATACGCAGTATTTT. Its protein is CASSTGLAGTDTQYF.

The count of this clone is one. This chain links TRBV7-3 with TRBJ2-3; the match to TRBD2 covers 7 bases. Trimming took 5 bases from V and 3 from J; bases not matched to a gene: 17. In germline, CDR1 is SGHTA, CDR2 FQGTGA. CDR3 length: 18 amino acids. The CDR3 reads CASSPGAGPDPGTDTQYF. The DNA of the CDR3 is TGTGCCAGCAGCCCGGGAGCGGGACCCGACCCTGGGACAGATACGCAGTATTTT. The complete variable domain, with remaining parts taken from reference TRBV7-3 and TRBJ2-3, reads GAGVSQTPSNKVTEKGKYVELRCDPISGHTALYWYRQSLGQGPEFLIYFQGTGAADDSGLPNDRFFAVRPEGSVSTLKIQRTERGDSAVYLCASSPGAGPDPGTDTQYFGPGTRLTVL.

The V and J genes are TRBV19 and TRBJ1-1; D gene uncertain. Germline V gives CDR1 LNHDA, CDR2 SQIVND (reference sequence). V was pared by 11 bases and J by 6 bases, with 19 bases between. This CDR3 has 13 residues. The CDR3 DNA reads TGTGCCGTTACGCGGGCAGCCAGCGCTGAAGCTTTCTTT. Its translation: CAVTRAASAEAFF.

V and J are TRBV10-3 and TRBJ2-3; unclear D gene. V shed 4 bases and J shed 4 bases, with 9 bases lying between them. Germline V gene data show CDR1 as ENHRY and CDR2 as SYGVKD. The CDR3 totals 13 residues. The CDR3 spells CAISGRRPDTQYF. The DNA for the CDR3 is TGTGCCATCAGTGGGCGCAGACCAGATACGCAGTATTTT.

The rearrangement uses TRBV4-2 and TRBJ1-1, with TRBD1 identical over 7 bases. The CDR3 has 15 amino acids. The V segment lost 5 bases and the J segment 1 base; nucleotides outside the gene matches: 7. Germline V CDR1 and CDR2: LGHNA, YNFKEQ. CDR3 nucleotides: TGTGCCAGCAGCGAAAGGGACAGCTCGAACACTGAAGCTTTCTTT. Protein product: CASSERDSSNTEAFF.

This sequence joins TRBV25-1 and TRBJ2-1; 9 bases align to TRBD2. Germline CDR1 reads MGHDK; CDR2 reads SYGVNS. The CDR3 length is 17 residues. V gave up 6 bases and J gave up 1 base; unmatched junction bases: 10. The CDR3 sequence: CASSAWTSAFSYNEQFF. CDR3 sequence (DNA): TGTGCCAGCAGCGCCTGGACTAGCGCATTTTCCTACAATGAGCAGTTCTTC. The entire variable domain, with the rest obtained from reference TRBV25-1 and TRBJ2-1, is as follows: EADIYQTPRYLVIGTGKKITLECSQTMGHDKMYWYQQDPGMELHLIHYSYGVNSTEKGDLSSESTVSRIRTEHFPLTLESARPSHTSQYLCASSAWTSAFSYNEQFFGPGTRLTVL.

The chain has TRBV18 and TRBJ1-5; TRBD1 aligns across 7 bases. CDR1 is KGHSH and CDR2 is LQKENI in the germline V gene. CDR3 length: 16 amino acids. The V segment lost 0 bases and the J segment 3 bases; nucleotides outside the gene matches: 5. The CDR3 loop reads CASSPPGQPNNQPQHF. DNA of the CDR3: TGTGCCAGCTCACCACCGGGACAGCCTAACAATCAGCCCCAGCATTTT. Drawing the rest from reference TRBV18 and TRBJ1-5, the complete variable domain is NAGVMQNPRHLVRRRGQEARLRCSPMKGHSHVYWYRQLPEEGLKFMVYLQKENIIDESGMPKERFSAEFPKEGPSILRIQQVVRGDSAAYFCASSPPGQPNNQPQHFGDGTRLSIL.

The chain employs TRBV6-5 and TRBJ1-4; D is ambiguous. The CDR3 has 13 amino acids. V was cut by 8 bases and J by 4 bases, with 11 bases left in between. Germline CDR1 reads MNHEY; CDR2 reads SVGAGI. DNA of the CDR3: TGTGCCAGCGTCCAACGGCTTAATGAAAAACTGTTTTTT. Protein: CASVQRLNEKLFF.

The chain links TRBV20-1 to TRBJ1-1; 8 bases are shared with TRBD1. This CDR3 contains 11 residues. Germline V gene data show CDR1 as DFQATT and CDR2 as SNEGSKA (reference sequence). J gave up 8 bases and V 3 bases, and 2 bases lay outside the gene matches. DNA of the CDR3: TGCAGTGCTAGTGGGGACAGGGAAGCTTTCTTT. Encoded protein: CSASGDREAFF.